Following are 28 T cell receptor beta chains from one sample sequenced in a study of blood T cell repertoires in COVID-19. Assay: immunoSEQ multiplex PCR; the TCRdb copy retains only in-frame clones and omits some. The data contain fewer than 400,000 clones, roughly nine tenths of them singletons. Sequenced sample: PBMCs or T cells enriched from blood (not recorded which). These receptor sequences come from a woman aged 25 to 39 who had recovered from COVID-19.

This rearrangement joins TRBV4-2 to TRBJ2-2; possible D gene TRBD1, 6 bases. The CDR3 runs 17 residues. The V gene's germline CDR1 is LGHNA and CDR2 YNFKEQ. Trimming cost V 0 bases and J 6 bases, with 17 bases left between them. In DNA form, the CDR3 reads TGTGCCAGCAGCCAAGAGCCCCAACAGGGTGTTCCCGGGGAGCTGTTTTTT. The encoded protein is CASSQEPQQGVPGELFF.

The CDR3 here is CASSSLGAIGYTF. CDR3 bases: TGTGCCAGCAGCTCCTTGGGGGCTATCGGCTACACCTTC. The rearrangement links TRBV5-6 to TRBJ1-2, with D possibly matching TRBD1 (6 bases). The CDR3 is made up of 13 amino acids. The V end lost 3 bases, the J end lost 8 bases, and 14 bases lay between the germline ends. CDR1 is SGHDT and CDR2 is YYEEEE in the germline V gene.

This clone was recorded only once. This chain uses TRBV10-1 with TRBJ1-1, with a weak D call TRBD1 (6 bases). The V end lost 2 bases, the J end lost 5 bases, and 9 bases lay between the germline ends. CDR1 is WNHNN, CDR2 SYGVQD, per germline (reference sequence). The CDR3 is 13 residues long. In DNA form, the CDR3 reads TGCGCCAGCAGTGAGAGGGGGGGAACTGAAGCTTTCTTT. Protein product: CASSERGGTEAFF.

This clone is a singleton in its sample. The chain uses TRBV10-3 and TRBJ2-1, with 11 positions matching TRBD2. The junction had 4 bases not matched to a gene; V was cut back by 7 bases and J by 2 bases. Per the germline V gene, CDR1 is ENHRY and CDR2 is SYGVKD. The CDR3 runs 15 residues. The DNA for the CDR3 is TGTGCCATCACCCCGGGACTAGCGGCCTACAATGAGCAGTTCTTC. Encoded protein: CAITPGLAAYNEQFF.

The chain recombines TRBV7-9 with TRBJ1-2; the D is unclear. Germline-derived CDR1 and CDR2 are SEHNR and FQNEAQ (reference sequence). CDR3 length: 14 amino acids. V lost 4 bases, J lost 2 bases, and 11 bases lay in between. As DNA, the CDR3 is TGTGCCAGCAGCTGGCTCCCACACAACTATGGCTACACCTTC. Its translation is CASSWLPHNYGYTF.

This clone was picked up one time. The rearrangement uses TRBV27 and TRBJ2-3; 7 nucleotides line up with TRBD2. CDR1 is MNHEY and CDR2 is SMNVEV in the germline V gene (reference sequence). There are 16 residues in the CDR3. V lost 8 bases, J lost 5 bases, and 16 bases stayed unmatched. CDR3 sequence reads: CASGPIRLAVGDTQYF. CDR3 nucleotides: TGTGCCAGCGGCCCGATACGACTAGCCGTAGGAGATACGCAGTATTTT.

This sequence joins TRBV19 and TRBJ2-5; 12 positions match TRBD2. V trimming: 3 bases; J trimming: 5 bases; junction bases outside the gene matches: 10. In germline, CDR1 is LNHDA, CDR2 SQIVND (reference sequence). The CDR3 runs to 17 residues. The CDR3 region is CASSIRASGRAGETQYF. For the CDR3, the DNA is TGTGCCAGTAGTATTCGCGCTAGCGGGAGGGCCGGGGAGACCCAGTACTTC.

The table lists this clone with a count of one. The chain combines TRBV7-9 with TRBJ2-7; TRBD2 aligns across 12 bases. CDR3 length: 16 amino acids. Unmatched junction bases numbered 10, after V lost 3 bases and J lost 7 bases. Germline assignment: CDR1 SEHNR and CDR2 FQNEAQ (reference sequence). CDR3 in amino acids: CASSFERRLAGGEQYF. The CDR3 nucleotides are TGTGCCAGCAGCTTTGAGAGGAGGCTAGCGGGAGGGGAGCAGTACTTC.

This clone was counted between two and nine times. The chain couples TRBV29-1 to TRBJ2-7; unclear D gene. The CDR3 covers 14 residues. Germline V gene lookup returns CDR1 SQVTM and CDR2 ANQGSEA. V lost 1 base, J lost 5 bases, and 15 bases lay in between. Written as DNA, the CDR3 is TGCAGCGTTGAAGTTGGTAGAATTTCGAACGAGCAGTACTTC. It translates to CSVEVGRISNEQYF.

V is TRBV9 and J is TRBJ2-1; 10 bases align to TRBD2. Germline V gives CDR1 SGDLS, CDR2 YYNGEE. The length of the CDR3 is 18 residues. V was clipped by 2 bases and J by 12 bases; unmatched bases: 20. The CDR3 DNA follows: TGTGCCAGCAGCGTGCTAGCGGGGGTAACTGGGCTCCAGCCCGTGCAGTTCTTC. Amino acid sequence: CASSVLAGVTGLQPVQFF.

This rearrangement joins TRBV10-3 to TRBJ2-5; 7 bases align to TRBD2. The germline V gene encodes CDR1 ENHRY and CDR2 SYGVKD. Losses at the gene ends were 8 bases for V and 4 bases for J; bases not matched to a gene: 13. This CDR3 comprises 15 residues. This chain's CDR3 is CAIHSSGGVLETQYF. In DNA form, the CDR3 reads TGTGCCATCCATTCTAGCGGAGGGGTCCTAGAGACCCAGTACTTC.

V usage is TRBV19 and J usage is TRBJ2-3, with TRBD2 matching 8 bases. The J segment lost 2 bases and the V segment lost 3 bases, leaving 10 bases of the junction unmatched. The CDR3 is 17 amino acids. Looked up from germline, CDR1 is LNHDA and CDR2 is SQIVND (reference sequence). The CDR3 nucleotides are TGTGCCAGTAGTATGCGGCCTAGCGGGTTAACCACAGATACGCAGTATTTT. Translation gives CASSMRPSGLTTDTQYF.

The sample holds a few counts of this clone. The J gene is TRBJ1-4, the V gene TRBV19; tentative D call: TRBD1 (5 bases). The V gene's germline CDR1 is LNHDA and CDR2 SQIVND (reference sequence). V lost 4 bases and J 8 bases, leaving 23 bases between the germline ends. There are 17 residues in the CDR3. DNA of the CDR3: TGTGCCAGTAGTAGCGACAGAATTGGTTGGTCCCCAGAAAAACTGTTTTTT. It translates to CASSSDRIGWSPEKLFF.

This sequence joins TRBV19 and TRBJ1-5; maybe TRBD1 (6 bases). The CDR3 spans 16 residues. The V and J ends lost 4 bases and 0 bases respectively, with 13 bases between them. Per the germline V gene, CDR1 is LNHDA and CDR2 is SQIVND (reference sequence). The CDR3 here is CASSTQGLYSNQPQHF. The CDR3 nucleotides are TGTGCCAGTAGTACACAGGGCCTGTATAGCAATCAGCCCCAGCATTTT.

The rearrangement uses TRBV18 and TRBJ1-5, with D possibly matching TRBD1 (5 bases). Germline V gene lookup returns CDR1 KGHSH and CDR2 LQKENI. The CDR3 spans 15 residues. V was pared by 2 bases and J by 6 bases, with 14 bases between. The CDR3 region has the DNA TGTGCCAGCTCACCAAATGGCCGGGGGGTTCAGCCCCAGCATTTT. Translating gives CASSPNGRGVQPQHF.

This chain links TRBV5-1 with TRBJ1-2; D is ambiguous. V was cut by 0 bases and J by 7 bases, with 7 bases left in between. Germline-derived CDR1 and CDR2 are SGHRS and YFSETQ. The length of the CDR3 is 12 residues. The CDR3 DNA sequence: TGCGCCAGCAGCTTGGCCGAGGCTGGCTACACCTTC. Its translation: CASSLAEAGYTF.

The chain uses TRBV5-1 and TRBJ1-3, with TRBD1 matching over 7 bases. V lost 2 bases to trimming and J lost 2 bases; unmatched junction nucleotides: 13. The germline gives CDR1 SGHRS, CDR2 YFSETQ. This CDR3 has 18 residues. CDR3 nucleotide sequence: TGCGCCAGCAGCTTTTTGGGACAGCTATCGACTACTGGAAACACCATATATTTT. Protein: CASSFLGQLSTTGNTIYF.

The V and J genes are TRBV5-4 and TRBJ2-5, with D maybe TRBD2 (6 bases). The V end lost 0 bases, the J end lost 1 base, and 10 bases lay between the germline ends. The CDR3 covers 15 residues. CDR1 and CDR2 (germline): SGHNT, YYREEE (reference sequence). CDR3 sequence: CASSLEPSAQETQYF. The CDR3 nucleotides are TGTGCCAGCAGCTTGGAGCCTAGCGCCCAAGAGACCCAGTACTTC.

The chain carries TRBV6-5 and TRBJ2-7; 8 bases are shared with TRBD1. J gave up 3 bases and V 4 bases, and 8 bases lay outside the gene matches. The CDR3 loop spans 15 amino acids. Germline V gene lookup returns CDR1 MNHEY and CDR2 SVGAGI. DNA for the CDR3: TGTGCCAGCAGTTCAACTATCGGACAGGGCTACGAGCAGTACTTC. Encoded protein: CASSSTIGQGYEQYF.

This sequence joins TRBV28 and TRBJ2-5; 12 positions agree with TRBD2. J lost 5 bases, V lost 6 bases, and 4 bases had no gene match. CDR1 MDHEN and CDR2 SYDVKM come from the germline V gene. The CDR3 extends over 14 amino acids. For the CDR3, the DNA is TGTGCCAGCAGGTACACTAGCGGGGGGGAGACCCAGTACTTC. Residues: CASRYTSGGETQYF.

This chain links TRBV5-8 with TRBJ2-1, with D tentatively TRBD1 (5 bases). The germline CDR1 and CDR2 sequences are SGHTS and YDEGEE. This CDR3 comprises 16 residues. V lost 0 bases to trimming and J lost 2 bases, with 12 bases between them. CDR3 amino acids: CASSLGQGFAYNEQFF. The DNA for the CDR3 is TGTGCCAGCAGCTTGGGTCAGGGTTTCGCCTACAATGAGCAGTTCTTC. Based on the CDR3 plus reference TRBV5-8 and TRBJ2-1, the full variable domain is EAGVTQSPTHLIKTRGQQATLRCSPISGHTSVYWYQQALGLGLQFLLWYDEGEERNRGNFPPRFSGRQFPNYSSELNVNALELEDSALYLCASSLGQGFAYNEQFFGPGTRLTVL.

This rearrangement joins TRBV14 to TRBJ1-6; D call uncertain. The V and J ends lost 1 base and 14 bases respectively, with 12 bases between them. This CDR3 region has 13 residues. Germline V gene sequence: CDR1 SGHDN, CDR2 FVKESK. The CDR3 DNA reads TGTGCCAGCAGCCAAGTCTCCCCGATAGCCCTCCACTTT. This translates into CASSQVSPIALHF. The whole variable domain, remainder taken from reference TRBV14 and TRBJ1-6, is EAGVTQFPSHSVIEKGQTVTLRCDPISGHDNLYWYRRVMGKEIKFLLHFVKESKQDESGMPNNRFLAERTGGTYSTLKVQPAELEDSGVYFCASSQVSPIALHFGNGTRLTVT.

The V call is TRBV10-3, the J call TRBJ2-1; D is possibly TRBD2 (7 bases). Between the trimmed V and J ends, which lost 0 bases and 4 bases, there was a span of 16 bases. Germline-derived CDR1 and CDR2 are ENHRY and SYGVKD. The CDR3 covers 17 residues. The CDR3 bases are TGTGCCATCAGTGAGTCCCGGGCGGGGGCCCTTTACAATGAGCAGTTCTTC. It translates to CAISESRAGALYNEQFF.

The chain has TRBV9 and TRBJ2-3; TRBD1 agrees at 7 bases. Germline CDR1 reads SGDLS; CDR2 reads YYNGEE. The ends lost 3 bases at V and 4 bases at J; junction bases unmatched: 5. This CDR3 has 14 residues. CDR3 residues: CASSAKTGADTQYF. CDR3 bases: TGTGCCAGCAGCGCCAAAACAGGGGCAGATACGCAGTATTTT. Filled out from reference TRBV9 and TRBJ2-3, the complete variable domain reads DSGVTQTPKHLITATGQRVTLRCSPRSGDLSVYWYQQSLDQGLQFLIQYYNGEERAKGNILERFSAQQFPDLHSELNLSSLELGDSALYFCASSAKTGADTQYFGPGTRLTVL.

This sequence joins TRBV29-1 and TRBJ1-2; D is uncertain. Trimming stripped 6 bases from V and 7 bases from J, with 12 bases between. CDR3 length equals 11 residues. Germline V gives CDR1 SQVTM, CDR2 ANQGSEA. In DNA form, the CDR3 reads TGCAGCGTCCGGTACGACTCTGGCTACACCTTC. The encoded protein is CSVRYDSGYTF.

The chain combines TRBV4-2 with TRBJ2-1; 9 bases agree with TRBD2. This CDR3 is built from 15 residues. The V gene's germline CDR1 is LGHNA and CDR2 YNFKEQ. V was clipped by 0 bases and J by 8 bases; unmatched bases: 5. In nucleotides, the CDR3 is TGTGCCAGCAGCCAAGATTTTAGCGGGAGTGATGAGCAGTTCTTC. Protein product: CASSQDFSGSDEQFF.

This sequence joins TRBV6-5 and TRBJ1-2; 7 positions match TRBD1. The ends lost 7 bases at V and 8 bases at J; junction bases unmatched: 10. Germline V gene sequence: CDR1 MNHEY, CDR2 SVGAGI. The CDR3 has 13 residues. Here the CDR3 reads CASKWRQGGGYTF. Here the CDR3 DNA reads TGTGCCAGCAAGTGGAGACAGGGTGGCGGCTACACCTTC.

The J gene is TRBJ2-7, the V gene TRBV5-1; possible D gene TRBD1, 6 bases. This CDR3 comprises 14 residues. Germline CDR1 and CDR2: SGHRS and YFSETQ. The V end was cut by 0 bases, the J end by 7 bases, with 14 bases between. CDR3 nucleotide sequence: TGCGCCAGCAGCTTGGGACAGGCCGTCTTGGAGCAGTACTTC. Translation: CASSLGQAVLEQYF. Looking up the rest from reference TRBV5-1 and TRBJ2-7 gives the full variable domain: KAGVTQTPRYLIKTRGQQVTLSCSPISGHRSVSWYQQTPGQGLQFLFEYFSETQRNKGNFPGRFSGRQFSNSRSEMNVSTLELGDSALYLCASSLGQAVLEQYFGPGTRLTVT.